This is a list of T cell receptor beta chains from one sample in a study of cytomegalovirus exposure and HLA in healthy donors. Clones were sequenced by immunoSEQ multiplex PCR, and TCRdb holds only the in-frame ones, with some missing. The table records approximately 110,000 clones, 65% to 75% of them present only once. Material for sequencing was PBMCs. These receptors all stem from a woman aged 45-65 years in good health and CMV-seropositive. The CDR3 runs from the conserved cysteine through the conserved F or W. Fields, in order: clone size, D gene, V gene, J gene, CDR3 protein, CDR3 DNA. A D gene is named only where the DNA matches it firmly. The size field is filled for only some rows; it gives once, few, many or a size class.

clone_size: few; d_call: TRBD2; v_call: TRBV7-2; j_call: TRBJ2-7; cdr3_aa: CASSLGSGGAAEQYF; cdr3_nt: TGTGCCAGCAGCTTAGGTAGCGGGGGGGCGGCCGAGCAGTACTTC
clone_size: once; d_call: TRBD1; v_call: TRBV10-3; j_call: TRBJ2-7; cdr3_aa: CAMARGQGLDEQYF; cdr3_nt: TGTGCCATGGCCAGGGGACAGGGGCTCGACGAGCAGTACTTC
clone_size: once; d_call: NA; v_call: TRBV10-2; j_call: TRBJ2-5; cdr3_aa: CASSEYRETQYF; cdr3_nt: TGCGCCAGCAGTGAGTACAGAGAGACCCAGTACTTC
clone_size: NA; d_call: NA; v_call: TRBV5-6; j_call: TRBJ1-2; cdr3_aa: CASSWGRLYGYTF; cdr3_nt: TGTGCCAGCAGCTGGGGCAGACTCTATGGCTACACCTTC
clone_size: NA; d_call: NA; v_call: TRBV10-2; j_call: TRBJ2-3; cdr3_aa: CASSEWLATDTQYF; cdr3_nt: TGCGCCAGCAGTGAATGGCTAGCCACAGATACGCAGTATTTT
clone_size: NA; d_call: NA; v_call: TRBV10-2; j_call: TRBJ2-5; cdr3_aa: CASRGAPAETQYF; cdr3_nt: TGCGCCAGCAGGGGGGCCCCTGCGGAGACCCAGTACTTC
clone_size: NA; d_call: NA; v_call: TRBV5-1; j_call: TRBJ1-4; cdr3_aa: CASSADLRNEKLFF; cdr3_nt: TGCGCCAGCAGCGCGGATTTGAGAAATGAAAAACTGTTTTTT
clone_size: few; d_call: TRBD2; v_call: TRBV6-5; j_call: TRBJ2-1; cdr3_aa: CASSSAGGVYNEQFF; cdr3_nt: TGTGCCAGCAGTTCGGCGGGGGGGGTCTACAATGAGCAGTTCTTC
clone_size: once; d_call: NA; v_call: TRBV5-1; j_call: TRBJ2-7; cdr3_aa: CASTQGGTGSYEQYF; cdr3_nt: TGCGCCAGCACCCAAGGGGGAACAGGCTCCTACGAGCAGTACTTC
clone_size: NA; d_call: TRBD2; v_call: TRBV10-3; j_call: TRBJ2-1; cdr3_aa: CAISKGAGGPSEQFF; cdr3_nt: TGTGCCATCAGCAAGGGAGCGGGGGGGCCGAGTGAGCAGTTCTTC
clone_size: NA; d_call: TRBD2; v_call: TRBV9; j_call: TRBJ2-5; cdr3_aa: CASSAPSGLAGQETQYF; cdr3_nt: TGTGCCAGCAGCGCCCCCTCTGGCCTAGCGGGGCAAGAGACCCAGTACTTC
clone_size: once; d_call: NA; v_call: TRBV5-4; j_call: TRBJ1-2; cdr3_aa: CASSYGTADYGYTF; cdr3_nt: TGTGCCAGCAGCTACGGAACCGCGGACTATGGCTACACCTTC
clone_size: NA; d_call: TRBD2; v_call: TRBV2; j_call: TRBJ2-3; cdr3_aa: CAAAGVALTDTQYF; cdr3_nt: TGTGCGGCCGCGGGGGTCGCCCTCACAGATACGCAGTATTTT
clone_size: NA; d_call: NA; v_call: TRBV9; j_call: TRBJ1-2; cdr3_aa: CASSVVTTGGNGYTF; cdr3_nt: TGTGCCAGCAGCGTAGTAACAACCGGGGGGAATGGCTACACCTTC
clone_size: NA; d_call: TRBD2; v_call: TRBV7-9; j_call: TRBJ2-1; cdr3_aa: CSSSFTGGYQFF; cdr3_nt: TGTTCCAGCAGCTTCACGGGGGGGTATCAGTTCTTC
clone_size: NA; d_call: TRBD2; v_call: TRBV6-1; j_call: TRBJ2-7; cdr3_aa: CASKKLASDEQYF; cdr3_nt: TGTGCCAGCAAAAAACTAGCGTCGGACGAGCAGTACTTC
clone_size: once; d_call: TRBD2; v_call: TRBV6-6; j_call: TRBJ2-1; cdr3_aa: CASISPGGRNEQFF; cdr3_nt: TGTGCCAGCATCTCCCCGGGGGGAAGGAATGAGCAGTTCTTC
clone_size: NA; d_call: NA; v_call: TRBV6-1; j_call: TRBJ1-5; cdr3_aa: CASSDGFQPQHF; cdr3_nt: TGTGCCAGCTCCGACGGGTTTCAGCCCCAGCATTTT
clone_size: few; d_call: NA; v_call: TRBV6-5; j_call: TRBJ1-2; cdr3_aa: CASSYESITRNGYTF; cdr3_nt: TGTGCCAGCAGTTATGAGTCGATAACCCGAAATGGCTACACCTTC
clone_size: few; d_call: NA; v_call: TRBV11-3; j_call: TRBJ2-2; cdr3_aa: CASSLRANTGELFF; cdr3_nt: TGTGCCAGCAGCTTACGTGCGAACACCGGGGAGCTGTTTTTT
clone_size: once; d_call: NA; v_call: TRBV5-6; j_call: TRBJ1-2; cdr3_aa: CASSPRSGQHYTF; cdr3_nt: TGTGCCAGCAGCCCGCGGTCCGGACAGCACTACACCTTC
clone_size: NA; d_call: TRBD2; v_call: TRBV9; j_call: TRBJ2-5; cdr3_aa: CASSLRGLAEGETQYF; cdr3_nt: TGTGCCAGCAGCCTCCGGGGACTAGCGGAAGGAGAGACCCAGTACTTC
clone_size: NA; d_call: TRBD1; v_call: TRBV2; j_call: TRBJ1-6; cdr3_aa: CASSEMGQGKSPLHF; cdr3_nt: TGTGCCAGCAGTGAAATGGGACAGGGAAAGTCACCCCTCCACTTT
clone_size: NA; d_call: TRBD1; v_call: TRBV6-1; j_call: TRBJ1-6; cdr3_aa: CASSGQGAVSPLHF; cdr3_nt: TGTGCCAGCAGTGGACAGGGGGCGGTTTCACCCCTCCACTTT
clone_size: NA; d_call: NA; v_call: TRBV4-3; j_call: TRBJ2-3; cdr3_aa: CASSQDWGGGGADTQYF; cdr3_nt: TGCGCCAGCAGCCAAGATTGGGGCGGGGGCGGGGCAGATACGCAGTATTTT
clone_size: NA; d_call: TRBD2; v_call: TRBV9; j_call: TRBJ2-3; cdr3_aa: CASSVAGLAGPTDTQYF; cdr3_nt: TGTGCCAGCAGCGTAGCCGGACTAGCGGGCCCCACAGATACGCAGTATTTT
clone_size: NA; d_call: NA; v_call: TRBV5-6; j_call: TRBJ2-7; cdr3_aa: CASSSGTTSYEQYF; cdr3_nt: TGTGCCAGCAGCTCTGGAACGACATCCTACGAGCAGTACTTC
clone_size: NA; d_call: TRBD1; v_call: TRBV6-1; j_call: TRBJ2-2; cdr3_aa: CVSRLTGGSTGELFF; cdr3_nt: TGTGTGTCCCGACTAACAGGGGGATCAACCGGGGAGCTGTTTTTT
clone_size: NA; d_call: TRBD1; v_call: TRBV11-2; j_call: TRBJ1-4; cdr3_aa: CASSLVVQGKLFF; cdr3_nt: TGTGCCAGCAGCTTAGTCGTACAGGGGAAACTGTTTTTT
clone_size: NA; d_call: TRBD1; v_call: TRBV7-2; j_call: TRBJ1-5; cdr3_aa: CASSDLQGADQPQHF; cdr3_nt: TGTGCCAGCAGCGACTTACAGGGGGCCGATCAGCCCCAGCATTTT
clone_size: once; d_call: NA; v_call: TRBV2; j_call: TRBJ1-5; cdr3_aa: CASSGGSLNQPQHF; cdr3_nt: TGTGCCAGCAGCGGCGGTAGCCTCAATCAGCCCCAGCATTTT
clone_size: NA; d_call: NA; v_call: TRBV6-5; j_call: TRBJ1-1; cdr3_aa: CASSSRMNTEAFF; cdr3_nt: TGTGCCAGCAGTTCGCGAATGAACACTGAAGCTTTCTTT
clone_size: NA; d_call: TRBD1; v_call: TRBV7-9; j_call: TRBJ2-6; cdr3_aa: CASTGDRGPSGANVLTF; cdr3_nt: TGTGCCAGCACCGGGGACAGGGGTCCCTCTGGGGCCAACGTCCTGACTTTC
clone_size: NA; d_call: TRBD1; v_call: TRBV5-1; j_call: TRBJ1-6; cdr3_aa: CASSPGQGMSSPLHF; cdr3_nt: TGCGCCAGCAGTCCGGGACAGGGTATGTCTTCACCCCTCCACTTT
clone_size: NA; d_call: NA; v_call: TRBV11-3; j_call: TRBJ2-7; cdr3_aa: CASSQPKGAQRQYF; cdr3_nt: TGTGCCAGCAGTCAACCGAAAGGGGCCCAACGGCAGTACTTC
clone_size: NA; d_call: TRBD1; v_call: TRBV5-1; j_call: TRBJ1-1; cdr3_aa: CASSPQTQRQGRTEAFF; cdr3_nt: TGCGCCAGCAGCCCACAAACCCAGAGACAGGGCCGCACTGAAGCTTTCTTT
clone_size: NA; d_call: TRBD1; v_call: TRBV11-3; j_call: TRBJ1-1; cdr3_aa: CASSPTGGTEAFF; cdr3_nt: TGTGCCAGCAGCCCAACAGGGGGTACTGAAGCTTTCTTT
clone_size: NA; d_call: NA; v_call: TRBV5-1; j_call: TRBJ2-1; cdr3_aa: CASSLNAGVLEQFF; cdr3_nt: TGCGCCAGCAGCTTGAATGCAGGGGTTCTGGAGCAGTTCTTC
clone_size: NA; d_call: NA; v_call: TRBV6-6; j_call: TRBJ2-1; cdr3_aa: CASTPGRGQEQFF; cdr3_nt: TGTGCCAGCACTCCGGGTCGGGGACAAGAGCAGTTCTTC
clone_size: NA; d_call: NA; v_call: TRBV2; j_call: TRBJ1-2; cdr3_aa: CASSGRGRSNYGYTF; cdr3_nt: TGTGCCAGCAGTGGGCGGGGGCGATCTAACTATGGCTACACCTTC
clone_size: NA; d_call: TRBD1; v_call: TRBV7-9; j_call: TRBJ2-5; cdr3_aa: CASSPPAATGDHQETQYF; cdr3_nt: TGTGCCAGCAGCCCTCCGGCTGCGACAGGGGATCATCAAGAGACCCAGTACTTC
clone_size: many; d_call: NA; v_call: TRBV30; j_call: TRBJ2-7; cdr3_aa: CAWSVATEQYF; cdr3_nt: TGTGCCTGGAGTGTAGCGACGGAGCAGTACTTC
clone_size: once; d_call: NA; v_call: TRBV7-2; j_call: TRBJ1-2; cdr3_aa: CASSLVAGFSGYTF; cdr3_nt: TGTGCCAGCAGCTTAGTTGCAGGGTTTTCTGGCTACACCTTC
clone_size: NA; d_call: NA; v_call: TRBV6-5; j_call: TRBJ1-4; cdr3_aa: CASAGDGREKLFF; cdr3_nt: TGTGCCAGCGCGGGGGACGGCCGGGAAAAACTGTTTTTT
clone_size: NA; d_call: TRBD1; v_call: TRBV2; j_call: TRBJ2-4; cdr3_aa: CAGDRGRAKNIQYF; cdr3_nt: TGTGCCGGTGATAGGGGGCGGGCCAAAAACATTCAGTACTTC
clone_size: NA; d_call: NA; v_call: TRBV6-6; j_call: TRBJ1-6; cdr3_aa: CASLVGANSPLHF; cdr3_nt: TGTGCCAGTCTGGTGGGGGCTAATTCACCCCTCCACTTT